Listed here are 21 T cell receptor beta chains from one sample, sequenced in a study of blood T cell repertoires in COVID-19. Profiled with immunoSEQ multiplex PCR; TCRdb holds only in-frame clones, not every one. Of about 210,000 clones listed, 85% are singletons. Sequences were obtained from PBMCs or T cells enriched from blood (not recorded which). These receptors were collected from a man in his forties who had recovered from COVID-19.

This clone was counted a single time. The chain couples TRBV10-3 to TRBJ2-7; TRBD2 aligns across 7 bases. The CDR3 loop spans 13 amino acids. Germline CDR1 ENHRY, CDR2 SYGVKD. V lost 5 bases and J lost 5; bases outside the gene matches: 6. CDR3 loop: CAISINGLDEQYF. The CDR3, as DNA: TGTGCCATCAGTATAAACGGACTAGACGAGCAGTACTTC.

The gene calls are TRBV7-8 and TRBJ2-1, with a weak D call TRBD2 (5 bases). Per the germline V gene, CDR1 is SGHVS and CDR2 is FQNEAQ. Trimming shortened V by 5 bases and J by 4 bases, and 18 bases separated the two germline ends. This CDR3 has 16 residues. The CDR3 loop is CASSHKRRIGYNEQFF. The CDR3 DNA is TGTGCCAGCAGCCATAAGCGGAGGATAGGGTACAATGAGCAGTTCTTC.

This sequence joins TRBV6-5 and TRBJ1-2; no firm D call. This CDR3 is 16 amino acids long. Trimming removed 2 bases from V and 0 bases from J, with 13 bases in between. Germline V gene sequence: CDR1 MNHEY, CDR2 SVGAGI. In nucleotides, the CDR3 is TGTGCCAGCAGTTACAACGGAGCGGAGGCTAACTATGGCTACACCTTC. This codes for CASSYNGAEANYGYTF.

The chain couples TRBV7-2 to TRBJ2-7, with D perhaps TRBD2 (6 bases). V dropped 1 base and J dropped 6 bases, with 19 bases sitting between them. Per germline, CDR1 SGHTA and CDR2 FQGNSA. This CDR3 region has 16 residues. The CDR3 loop reads CASSLGGVLKPVEQYF. The CDR3, as DNA: TGTGCCAGCAGCTTAGGGGGGGTATTGAAGCCCGTCGAGCAGTACTTC.

This clone was detected once. This sequence joins TRBV7-9 and TRBJ2-7, with 8 bases aligning to TRBD2. The CDR3 loop spans 15 amino acids. Losses at the gene ends were 6 bases for V and 2 bases for J; bases not matched to a gene: 9. The germline V gene encodes CDR1 SEHNR and CDR2 FQNEAQ (reference sequence). CDR3 in amino acids: CASSKTSGKTYEQYF. CDR3 bases: TGTGCCAGCAGTAAAACTAGCGGTAAAACCTACGAGCAGTACTTC.

The V call is TRBV10-1, the J call TRBJ2-5, with TRBD2 identical over 14 bases. V shed 2 bases, J shed 5 bases, and the junction held 4 bases outside the gene matches. Germline-derived CDR1 and CDR2 are WNHNN and SYGVQD (reference sequence). CDR3 length: 16 residues. The chain's CDR3 is CASSEGTSGSGETQYF. The CDR3 coding sequence is TGCGCCAGCAGTGAGGGGACTAGCGGGAGCGGGGAGACCCAGTACTTC.

This clone was found a few times. This chain joins TRBV29-1 and TRBJ1-2; possible D gene TRBD1, 6 bases. Germline CDR1 reads SQVTM; CDR2 reads ANQGSEA. V lost 2 bases, J lost 5 bases, and 12 bases lay in between. This CDR3 is 13 amino acids long. CDR3: CSVEPRGDYGYTF. DNA of the CDR3: TGCAGCGTTGAACCCAGGGGCGATTATGGCTACACCTTC.

The chain couples TRBV7-2 to TRBJ2-7; tentatively, D is TRBD2 (6 bases). With 4 bases removed from V and 2 bases from J, the gap between germline ends came to 15 bases. The length of the CDR3 is 15 residues. Germline V lookup: CDR1 SGHTA, CDR2 FQGNSA. The CDR3 spells CASSYSGTVPYEQYF. The CDR3, as DNA: TGTGCCAGCAGCTACTCCGGGACTGTCCCCTACGAGCAGTACTTC.

The rearrangement joins TRBV2 to TRBJ1-4; weak D call: TRBD1 (5 bases). The CDR3 totals 15 residues. Germline V gives CDR1 SNHLY, CDR2 FYNNEI. Trimming removed 1 base at V and 4 bases at J, with 10 bases between. In DNA form, the CDR3 reads TGTGCCAGCAGTGAAGGGGGAAGGGGTAATGAAAAACTGTTTTTT. Protein sequence: CASSEGGRGNEKLFF.

J is TRBJ2-7 and V is TRBV2; D gene unclear. Trimming took off 4 bases at V and 2 bases at J, with 6 bases between the two ends. The CDR3 extends over 12 amino acids. CDR1 is SNHLY and CDR2 is FYNNEI in the germline V gene. CDR3 residues: CASSAVPYEQYF. The CDR3 nucleotides are TGTGCCAGCAGTGCCGTTCCCTACGAGCAGTACTTC. Based on the CDR3 plus reference TRBV2 and TRBJ2-7, the full variable domain is EPEVTQTPSHQVTQMGQEVILRCVPISNHLYFYWYRQILGQKVEFLVSFYNNEISEKSEIFDDQFSVERPDGSNFTLKIRSTKLEDSAMYFCASSAVPYEQYFGPGTRLTVT.

V usage is TRBV3-1 (or the pseudogene TRBV3-2) and J usage is TRBJ2-7; TRBD1 aligns across 9 bases. Germline CDR1 LGHDT, CDR2 YNNKEL (reference sequence). This CDR3 contains 15 residues. With 3 bases clipped from V and 2 bases from J, the junction kept 5 bases outside the gene matches. In nucleotides, the CDR3 is TGTGCCAGCAGCCAGGGGACAGGGACGCCCTACGAGCAGTACTTC. Amino acid sequence: CASSQGTGTPYEQYF.

This chain links TRBV19 with TRBJ2-2; possibly TRBD2 for D (6 bases). CDR1 is LNHDA and CDR2 is SQIVND in the germline V gene (reference sequence). This CDR3 comprises 15 residues. V was pared by 5 bases and J by 3 bases, with 13 bases between. The CDR3 DNA is TGTGCCAGTAGTGCCCTCCAGCGGGACACCGGGGAGCTGTTTTTT. This codes for CASSALQRDTGELFF.

The rearrangement links TRBV4-2 to TRBJ1-5; tentative D call: TRBD1 (5 bases). V gave up 4 bases and J gave up 2 bases, with 12 bases separating them. This CDR3 has 15 amino acids. In germline, CDR1 is LGHNA, CDR2 YNFKEQ. CDR3 bases: TGTGCCAGCAGCCTGAAGGGGCAGGGCAATCAGCCCCAGCATTTT. Protein product: CASSLKGQGNQPQHF.

This clone has a single count. The rearrangement joins TRBV5-6 to TRBJ2-7; a weak D match, TRBD1 (6 bases). Trimming took 3 bases from V and 2 from J, leaving 15 bases between them. Germline assignment: CDR1 SGHDT and CDR2 YYEEEE. The CDR3 totals 15 residues. CDR3 DNA sequence: TGTGCCAGCAGCTCAACCGGGACACTCCCCTACGAGCAGTACTTC. Translated, it gives CASSSTGTLPYEQYF. The full variable domain, with the rest looked up from reference TRBV5-6 and TRBJ2-7, is DAGVTQSPTHLIKTRGQQVTLRCSPKSGHDTVSWYQQALGQGPQFIFQYYEEEERQRGNFPDRFSGHQFPNYSSELNVNALLLGDSALYLCASSSTGTLPYEQYFGPGTRLTVT.

The chain is built from TRBV4-2 and TRBJ1-3; 8 bases align to TRBD1. The length of the CDR3 is 20 residues. V lost 0 bases and J lost 0; bases outside the gene matches: 13. Per the germline V gene, CDR1 is LGHNA and CDR2 is YNFKEQ. The CDR3 DNA reads TGTGCCAGCAGCCAAGATATCGCTTACGGACAGGGATACTCTGGAAACACCATATATTTT. Amino acids: CASSQDIAYGQGYSGNTIYF.

This chain uses TRBV25-1 with TRBJ1-2; D uncertain. V dropped 3 bases and J dropped 6 bases, with 8 bases sitting between them. Germline V gives CDR1 MGHDK, CDR2 SYGVNS. CDR3 length equals 12 residues. CDR3 residues: CASSEVGDGYTF. For the CDR3, the DNA is TGTGCCAGCAGTGAGGTTGGAGATGGCTACACCTTC.

As concerns this clone: The junction shows a germline mismatch at one end, possibly a read error. The chain has TRBV5-6 and TRBJ1-1; possibly TRBD1 for D (6 bases). This CDR3 region has 12 residues. The germline V gene has CDR1 SGHDT and CDR2 YYEEEE. CDR3: CASSLAQGGPEF. For the CDR3, the DNA is TGTGCCAGCAGCTTGGCACAGGGCGGACCGGAGTTT. The full variable domain, in which reference TRBV5-6 and TRBJ1-1 provide the parts outside the CDR3, is DAGVTQSPTHLIKTRGQQVTLRCSPKSGHDTVSWYQQALGQGPQFIFQYYEEEERQRGNFPDRFSGHQFPNYSSELNVNALLLGDSALYLCASSLAQGGPEFGQGTRLTVV.

The rearrangement links TRBV6-5 to TRBJ1-4; no firm D call. Trimming removed 8 bases at V and 3 bases at J, with 13 bases between. The CDR3 spans 14 residues. Germline V gene sequence: CDR1 MNHEY, CDR2 SVGAGI. CDR3 sequence: CASGPYSSNEKLFF. The DNA of the CDR3 is TGTGCCAGCGGGCCTTATTCATCTAATGAAAAACTGTTTTTT.

This chain uses TRBV9 with TRBJ1-5, with D possibly TRBD1 on 5 matching bases. This CDR3 region has 17 residues. The germline V and J ends were trimmed by 0 bases and 6 bases, with 19 bases remaining between them. Germline CDR1 is SGDLS and CDR2 is YYNGEE. The CDR3 nucleotides read TGTGCCAGCAGCGTAGGGTCCGGGACTTTGGTTGGTCAGCCCCAGCATTTT. It encodes CASSVGSGTLVGQPQHF.

V gene TRBV6-5 combines with J gene TRBJ2-5; D is unresolved. The CDR3 is 15 amino acids. The V end was cut by 0 bases, the J end by 1 base, with 9 bases between. The germline gives CDR1 MNHEY, CDR2 SVGAGI. The CDR3 DNA reads as TGTGCCAGCAGTTACTCGAGTACAGCCCAAGAGACCCAGTACTTC. Its protein product is CASSYSSTAQETQYF.

The rearrangement joins TRBV19 to TRBJ1-2; the D gene is possibly TRBD1 (6 bases). CDR1 is LNHDA and CDR2 is SQIVND in the germline V gene (reference sequence). The CDR3 loop spans 14 amino acids. With 6 bases removed from V and 8 bases from J, the gap between germline ends came to 19 bases. The CDR3 coding sequence is TGTGCCAGTAGGGATGGCGGGGGCTTTGACGGCTACACCTTC. As protein: CASRDGGGFDGYTF. Based on the CDR3 plus reference TRBV19 and TRBJ1-2, the full variable domain is DGGITQSPKYLFRKEGQNVTLSCEQNLNHDAMYWYRQDPGQGLRLIYYSQIVNDFQKGDIAEGYSVSREKKESFPLTVTSAQKNPTAFYLCASRDGGGFDGYTFGSGTRLTVV.